The 7 T cell receptor beta chains below were found in one sample sequenced in a study of blood T cell repertoires in COVID-19. Only in-frame clones appear in the TCRdb table, and some are missing; sequencing was by immunoSEQ multiplex PCR. The sample shows 250,000 to 300,000 clones, approximately 83% of them seen only once. Specimen: PBMCs or T cells enriched from blood (not recorded which). The source of these receptors is a woman between 45 and 60 years old who had recovered from COVID-19.

The chain couples TRBV19 to TRBJ1-6; D ambiguous. Trimming cost V 1 base and J 13 bases, with 14 bases left between them. The CDR3 contains 14 residues. Germline-derived CDR1 and CDR2 are LNHDA and SQIVND (reference sequence). CDR3 sequence (DNA): TGTGCCAGTAGTATAGGCCCGGGTCTTTTGCCCCTCCACTTT. Amino acids: CASSIGPGLLPLHF.

The table lists this clone with a few counts. The chain has TRBV7-9 and TRBJ1-1; the D is unclear. V gave up 5 bases and J gave up 6 bases, with 13 bases separating them. This CDR3 comprises 13 residues. Germline lookup yields CDR1 SEHNR and CDR2 FQNEAQ (reference sequence). In DNA, the CDR3 is TGTGCCAGCAGCCTGGAGGCCTCGGCTGAAGCTTTCTTT. Protein sequence: CASSLEASAEAFF.

J is TRBJ2-5 and V is TRBV5-4; TRBD1 aligns across 9 bases. Germline V gives CDR1 SGHNT, CDR2 YYREEE (reference sequence). V dropped 4 bases and J dropped 2; count of bases not matched to a gene: 3. The CDR3 spans 14 residues. The CDR3 reads CASSPDRGQETQYF. DNA for the CDR3: TGTGCCAGCAGCCCGGACAGGGGTCAAGAGACCCAGTACTTC.

This clone turned up a few times. This sequence joins TRBV24-1 and TRBJ2-1; 7 bases align to TRBD1. Germline V gene sequence: CDR1 KGHDR, CDR2 SFDVKD. V lost 3 bases and J lost 2; bases outside the gene matches: 6. This CDR3 region has 16 residues. The CDR3 loop is CATSDLRDSTYNEQFF. The CDR3 DNA sequence: TGTGCCACCAGTGATCTACGGGACAGCACCTACAATGAGCAGTTCTTC.

The genes are TRBV7-9 and TRBJ2-7; D not resolved. The ends were cut back, 5 bases at V and 0 bases at J, with 5 bases in the middle. CDR3 size: 12 residues. Germline V gene sequence: CDR1 SEHNR, CDR2 FQNEAQ (reference sequence). The CDR3, as DNA: TGTGCCAGCAGCCTGTCCTCCTACGAGCAGTACTTC. Amino acids: CASSLSSYEQYF.

J is TRBJ2-2 and V is TRBV5-8; D not resolved. The V gene lost 7 bases and the J gene lost 8 bases, with 6 bases spanning the gap. Germline loops: CDR1 SGHTS, CDR2 YDEGEE. CDR3 length equals 10 residues. The CDR3 loop is CASRQGELFF. Here the CDR3 DNA reads TGTGCCAGCCGTCAGGGGGAGCTGTTTTTT.

This sequence joins TRBV4-1 and TRBJ2-1, with 12 bases lining up with TRBD2. In germline, CDR1 is MGHRA, CDR2 YSYEKL. This CDR3 has 15 amino acids. J lost 3 bases, V lost 4 bases, and 1 base had no gene match. CDR3 nucleotide sequence: TGCGCCAGCAGCCTGACTAGCGGGAGCTACAATGAGCAGTTCTTC. Amino acid sequence: CASSLTSGSYNEQFF.